The entry that follows covers one TCR beta chain sequence. How the authors handled the data: Reference gene primer amplification in the assay estimated nucleated cell counts. Assay used: immunoSEQ multiplex PCR; TCRdb lists only in-frame clones, some missing. V, J and clone size derive from that table, while D and trimming were established from the DNA sequence. The top ten hold about 3.4% of the sample, which has around 63,000 clones, approximately 91% seen once. This sample was taken from a study of blood T cell repertoires in COVID-19. Study overall: Some COVID-19 samples were acute and others convalescent; all came from the United States, Italy and Spain.

Between the trimmed V and J ends, which lost 3 bases and 6 bases, there was a span of 6 bases. The CDR3 loop spans 10 amino acids. CDR1 is GTSNPN, CDR2 SVGIG, per germline (reference sequence). V and J are TRBV30 and TRBJ2-7, with D perhaps matching TRBD1 (6 bases). The sequence was obtained from a man aged 45 to 65 with active COVID-19. Sequencing was performed on peripheral blood. The CDR3 DNA reads TGTGCCTGGAGCAGGGGCGAGCAGTACTTC. Protein sequence: CAWSRGEQYF.